This entry concerns a single T cell receptor (beta chain). Its antigen is currently unknown. Germline V CDR1 and CDR2: MDHEN, SYDVKM. The CDR3 spans 12 residues. The V gene lost 8 bases and the J gene lost 4 bases, with 9 bases spanning the gap. A J-beta primer mix and a sample-barcoded 5' primer were used in a second PCR of about 7 to 12 cycles. Each cDNA molecule received a tag from a template-switch adaptor that had 12 random nucleotides. TCRdb passed the 5' RACE reads through MiXCR, listing each CDR3 protein once. The data show about 1.1 million distinct CDR3 sequences, around two fifths seen once. These data belong to a study of blood T cells in healthy people across ages. General study results and limits: Roughly linear declines in TCR beta diversity per million T cells occurred with age. There were more naive CD4+ cells and higher diversity in long-lived donors than in aged donors.

In terms of origin and age, donors were healthy Caucasian individuals from Russia aged about 6 to 90. The TCR sequence derives from a man aged 18 to 30 in good health. Sequences were obtained from blood. V is TRBV28 and J is TRBJ1-5, with a possible D match to TRBD1 (5 bases). CDR3 region: CASAKGNQPQHF. CDR3 DNA sequence: TGTGCCAGCGCAAAGGGGAATCAGCCCCAGCATTTT.